Listed here are 17 T cell receptor beta chains from one sample, sequenced in a study of shared clonotypes between healthy human individuals. TCRdb's table, derived via immunoSEQ multiplex PCR, lists solely in-frame clones and lacks some. The table shows 2 million to 2.5 million clones, with around 95% occurring only once. The sequenced material came from naive CD4+ T cells sorted from blood. Stated subset: CD45RA+ positively selected. These receptors came from a man between 18 and 29 years old in good health.

The V call is TRBV5-1, the J call TRBJ2-1, with 9 bases lining up with TRBD1. V was pared by 4 bases and J by 1 base, with 9 bases of the junction left unmatched. Germline CDR1 SGHRS, CDR2 YFSETQ. This CDR3 region has 17 residues. The CDR3: CASSVIGTGISYNEQFF. Here the CDR3 DNA reads TGCGCCAGCAGCGTCATCGGGACAGGGATATCCTACAATGAGCAGTTCTTC.

The J gene is TRBJ1-2, the V gene TRBV14; D unresolved. The CDR3 covers 13 residues. The germline V and J ends were trimmed by 3 bases and 2 bases, with 7 bases remaining between them. The germline gives CDR1 SGHDN, CDR2 FVKESK. As DNA, the CDR3 is TGTGCCAGCAGCCACCAGGAGAACTATGGCTACACCTTC. This sequence encodes CASSHQENYGYTF.

The chain joins TRBV7-2 to TRBJ2-7; a possible D gene is TRBD1 (6 bases). The germline V and J ends were trimmed by 6 bases and 0 bases, with 12 bases remaining between them. This CDR3 spans 14 amino acids. CDR1 is SGHTA, CDR2 FQGNSA, per germline. The CDR3, as DNA: TGTGCCAGCAGGGGGGCCTACACCTCCTACGAGCAGTACTTC. Residues: CASRGAYTSYEQYF.

The J gene is TRBJ2-5, the V gene TRBV7-2; D gene ambiguous. The J call may be mistaken, given a closer DNA end match to TRBJ2-7. In germline, CDR1 is SGHTA, CDR2 FQGNSA. The CDR3 consists of 14 residues. This chain's CDR3 is CASSLPVSSYEQYF. CDR3 DNA: TGTGCCAGCAGCTTACCAGTCAGCTCCTACGAGCAGTACTTC.

The genes are TRBV7-9 and TRBJ2-1; D unclear. V gave up 0 bases and J gave up 10 bases, with 16 bases separating them. In germline, CDR1 is SEHNR, CDR2 FQNEAQ (reference sequence). This CDR3 spans 15 amino acids. In nucleotides, the CDR3 is TGTGCCAGCAGCTTAGCCTCGGCCTCCCTTGCCGAGCAGTTCTTC. Protein product: CASSLASASLAEQFF.

This chain uses TRBV28 with TRBJ2-3; D not resolved. Trimming took off 5 bases at V and 0 bases at J, with 15 bases between the two ends. The germline V gene encodes CDR1 MDHEN and CDR2 SYDVKM. CDR3 length: 16 residues. CDR3 DNA sequence: TGTGCCAGCAGTCCCCTGGGCGCTCGGAGCACAGATACGCAGTATTTT. Translation gives CASSPLGARSTDTQYF.

Turning to this clone: Other DNA sequences from this sample encode an identical CDR3 as well. The CDR3 nucleotides read TGTGCCAGCAGCTTAGGGGCAGGGACCTACGAGCAGTACTTC. Translated, it gives CASSLGAGTYEQYF. The chain couples TRBV11-3 to TRBJ2-7; D is perhaps TRBD1 (5 bases). Germline V CDR1 and CDR2: SGHNT, YENEEA. V lost 1 base, J lost 2 bases, and 9 bases lay in between. The CDR3 consists of 14 residues.

The chain joins TRBV5-6 to TRBJ2-3; no firm D call. CDR3 size: 16 residues. Germline values: CDR1 SGHDT, CDR2 YYEEEE. Trimming removed 0 bases from V and 0 bases from J, with 11 bases in between. The CDR3 sequence: CASSLAVGVSTDTQYF. In nucleotides, the CDR3 is TGTGCCAGCAGCTTGGCAGTTGGGGTTAGCACAGATACGCAGTATTTT.

CDR3 amino acids: CASKLADTQYF. CDR3 coding DNA: TGTGCCAGCAAGCTTGCGGATACGCAGTATTTT. The chain carries TRBV11-2 and TRBJ2-3; the D is unclear. Germline assignment: CDR1 SGHAT and CDR2 FQNNGV. The length of the CDR3 is 11 residues. Trimming took 7 bases from V and 6 from J, leaving 8 bases between them.

The V and J genes are TRBV7-8 and TRBJ1-2; 7 bases align to TRBD1. V lost 5 bases and J lost 8; bases outside the gene matches: 8. The V gene's germline CDR1 is SGHVS and CDR2 FQNEAQ. This CDR3 has 13 residues. The chain's CDR3 is CASSVLTGSGYTF. The CDR3 coding sequence is TGTGCCAGCAGCGTACTGACAGGGTCCGGCTACACCTTC.

The CDR3 nucleotides are TGTGCCAGCAGCTTATGGGGTAGCTCCTATAATTCACCCCTCCACTTT. Translating it yields CASSLWGSSYNSPLHF. This chain uses TRBV5-6 with TRBJ1-6; D is uncertain. Trimming pared 2 bases from V and 0 bases from J, leaving 9 bases between. Germline V CDR1 and CDR2: SGHDT, YYEEEE. The CDR3 length is 16 residues.

Turning to this clone: Other DNA sequences in this sample translate to the same CDR3. The V and J genes are TRBV11-2 and TRBJ2-1; D possibly corresponds to TRBD2 (6 bases). There are 14 residues in the CDR3. The V end was cut by 3 bases, the J end by 3 bases, with 9 bases between. CDR1 is SGHAT, CDR2 FQNNGV, per germline. CDR3 sequence reads: CASSLGGNYNEQFF. The DNA for the CDR3 is TGTGCCAGCAGCTTGGGCGGGAACTACAATGAGCAGTTCTTC.

This clone was seen a single time. V usage is TRBV2 and J usage is TRBJ1-3; D is perhaps TRBD1 (5 bases). Trimming pared 4 bases from V and 0 bases from J, leaving 13 bases between. Germline CDR1 reads SNHLY; CDR2 reads FYNNEI. The CDR3 runs to 16 residues. The CDR3 region has the DNA TGTGCCAGCAGTGTCCGACAGCCGAACTCTGGAAACACCATATATTTT. It is translated as CASSVRQPNSGNTIYF. Based on the CDR3 plus reference TRBV2 and TRBJ1-3, the full variable domain is EPEVTQTPSHQVTQMGQEVILRCVPISNHLYFYWYRQILGQKVEFLVSFYNNEISEKSEIFDDQFSVERPDGSNFTLKIRSTKLEDSAMYFCASSVRQPNSGNTIYFGEGSWLTVV.

This clone showed up just once. This chain connects TRBV18 to TRBJ1-5; 9 bases line up with TRBD1. The V and J ends lost 3 bases and 5 bases, in that order; junction bases with no gene match: 8. The CDR3 loop spans 16 amino acids. Germline-derived CDR1 and CDR2 are KGHSH and LQKENI. The CDR3 DNA is TGTGCCAGCTCACCGGGGACAGGGAGGATGGATCAGCCCCAGCATTTT. This translates into CASSPGTGRMDQPQHF.

Comments on this clone: This specimen includes other DNA sequences encoding the same CDR3. The chain joins TRBV11-2 to TRBJ1-2; 7 bases line up with TRBD1. Germline CDR1 SGHAT, CDR2 FQNNGV. With V trimmed by 5 bases and J by 1 base, 1 base remained unmatched. This CDR3 region has 13 residues. In DNA form, the CDR3 reads TGTGCCAGCAGCCCAGGGGGTAACTATGGCTACACCTTC. Translated: CASSPGGNYGYTF.

The chain links TRBV18 to TRBJ2-7; TRBD2 aligns across 7 bases. The V gene's germline CDR1 is KGHSH and CDR2 LQKENI. The CDR3 contains 14 residues. The J segment lost 5 bases and the V segment lost 2 bases, leaving 6 bases of the junction unmatched. Here the CDR3 reads CASSPGREIHEQYF. CDR3 sequence (DNA): TGTGCCAGCTCACCAGGGAGGGAGATCCACGAGCAGTACTTC.

The rearrangement joins TRBV30 to TRBJ1-1, with 7 bases fitting TRBD1. Germline loops: CDR1 GTSNPN, CDR2 SVGIG (reference sequence). The CDR3 sequence is 14 residues long. V lost 0 bases and J lost 9; bases outside the gene matches: 10. The CDR3 DNA reads as TGTGCCTGGAGTGTAGGAGGACAGGCTCTAAAAGCTTTCTTT. Translation gives CAWSVGGQALKAFF.